This is a list of T cell receptor beta chains from one sample in a study of cytomegalovirus exposure and HLA in healthy donors. The data were produced by immunoSEQ multiplex PCR, yet TCRdb's version contains in-frame clones alone and is incomplete. The profile shows 150,000 or so clones, approximately 80% of them singletons. The material sequenced was PBMCs. The receptors here all came from a woman aged 18-35 years in good health and CMV-seronegative. Both conserved end residues are part of each CDR3. The D gene is left open where the match is weak. Where a row states a size, it is once, few, many or the class of an expanded clone; other rows omit it.

j_call clone_size d_call v_call cdr3_aa cdr3_nt
TRBJ1-1 NA NA TRBV19 CASTTGRRENTEAFF TGTGCCAGTACTACAGGGAGACGGGAGAACACTGAAGCTTTCTTT
TRBJ1-1 NA NA TRBV20-1 CSASRESLAFF TGCAGTGCTAGCAGGGAAAGTTTGGCTTTCTTT
TRBJ2-3 NA TRBD1 TRBV7-9 CASSFPPRTGTTDTQYF TGTGCCAGCAGCTTCCCTCCCCGGACAGGTACCACAGATACGCAGTATTTT
TRBJ2-1 NA TRBD2 TRBV14 CASSQDNPFGGRALLNEQFF TGTGCCAGCAGCCAAGATAATCCCTTTGGCGGGAGGGCCCTCCTCAATGAGCAGTTCTTC
TRBJ1-1 NA NA TRBV27 CASIENRVNTEAFF TGTGCCAGCATAGAGAACAGGGTAAACACTGAAGCTTTCTTT
TRBJ1-2 NA NA TRBV13 CASSFPYVRQEGYTF TGTGCCAGCAGCTTTCCCTACGTTAGACAGGAAGGCTACACCTTC
TRBJ2-1 NA TRBD2 TRBV27 CASSLALAGNSYNEQFF TGTGCCAGCAGTTTAGCGCTAGCGGGTAACTCCTACAATGAGCAGTTCTTC
TRBJ2-1 NA TRBD2 TRBV28 CASSFFGGRILAERRGEQFF TGTGCCAGCAGTTTCTTTGGCGGGAGAATCCTCGCTGAGCGTCGGGGTGAGCAGTTCTTC
TRBJ2-7 NA TRBD1 TRBV9 CASSRARDRGYEQYF TGTGCCAGCAGCCGCGCGCGGGACAGGGGCTACGAGCAGTACTTC
TRBJ2-1 NA TRBD2 TRBV7-9 CASTRGGTSAHNEQFF TGTGCCAGCACCCGGGGGGGGACTAGCGCGCACAATGAGCAGTTCTTC
TRBJ2-7 once TRBD1 TRBV18 CASSLSAGTGVYEQYF TGTGCCAGCTCCCTCAGCGCCGGGACAGGGGTATACGAGCAGTACTTC
TRBJ2-3 NA NA TRBV5-1 CASSPLLGSTDTQYF TGCGCCAGCAGCCCCCTGTTAGGGAGTACAGATACGCAGTATTTT
TRBJ2-7 NA NA TRBV27 CASSFGRTGPYEQYF TGTGCCAGCAGTTTTGGGAGGACGGGGCCCTACGAGCAGTACTTC
TRBJ2-3 NA TRBD1 TRBV19 CASSITGGRTDTQYF TGTGCCAGTAGTATAACAGGGGGGCGCACAGATACGCAGTATTTT
TRBJ2-7 NA TRBD1 TRBV6-1 CASTKTGTNYEQYF TGTGCCAGCACCAAGACAGGGACCAACTACGAGCAGTACTTC
TRBJ1-1 NA TRBD1 TRBV5-1 CASSPGQGRTEAFF TGCGCCAGCAGCCCAGGACAGGGAAGGACTGAAGCTTTCTTT
TRBJ2-1 few NA TRBV6-4 CASSEQAYNEQFF TGTGCCAGCAGTGAACAGGCATACAATGAGCAGTTCTTC
TRBJ1-1 NA NA TRBV18 CASSPNLGGANTEAFF TGTGCCAGCTCACCAAATCTTGGCGGGGCCAACACTGAAGCTTTCTTT
TRBJ1-1 NA NA TRBV10-3 CAISESTGKAFF TGTGCCATCAGTGAGTCGACGGGGAAAGCTTTCTTT
TRBJ1-3 NA NA TRBV7-2 CASSLLAGAGNTIYF TGTGCCAGCAGCTTACTCGCAGGGGCTGGAAACACCATATATTTT
TRBJ1-5 NA TRBD1 TRBV4-1 CASSQRPGQANQPQHF TGCGCCAGCAGCCAAAGACCAGGACAGGCGAATCAGCCCCAGCATTTT
TRBJ1-5 few TRBD1 TRBV28 CASSSSTGSSNQPQHF TGTGCCAGCAGTTCATCGACAGGGTCATCAAACCAGCCCCAGCATTTT
TRBJ2-1 NA NA TRBV7-2 CASSLVAGNEQFF TGTGCCAGCAGCTTAGTGGCAGGGAATGAGCAGTTCTTC
TRBJ2-1 NA TRBD2 TRBV7-2 CASSLVGTSSYNEQFF TGTGCCAGCAGCCTCGTTGGGACTAGCAGCTACAATGAGCAGTTCTTC
TRBJ2-7 NA TRBD2 TRBV28 CASSSAGLADPYEQYF TGTGCCAGCAGTTCGGCAGGACTAGCGGACCCCTACGAGCAGTACTTC
TRBJ2-2 few TRBD2 TRBV19 CASSTRTSGSIGELFF TGTGCCAGTAGCACTAGGACTAGCGGGAGTATCGGGGAGCTGTTTTTT
TRBJ2-1 NA NA TRBV7-8 CASSPLRGAGNEQFF TGTGCCAGCAGCCCGCTCAGGGGGGCGGGGAATGAGCAGTTCTTC
TRBJ2-5 NA NA TRBV5-1 CASSFQPGQETQYF TGCGCCAGCAGCTTCCAGCCGGGTCAAGAGACCCAGTACTTC
TRBJ2-7 NA NA TRBV14 CASSPVGGYEQYF TGTGCCAGCAGCCCAGTCGGGGGCTACGAGCAGTACTTC
TRBJ2-7 NA NA TRBV19 CASSEGVGSYEQYF TGTGCCAGTAGTGAGGGAGTGGGGTCCTACGAGCAGTACTTC
TRBJ1-2 NA TRBD1 TRBV4-2 CASSQEGVGTGGIVNYGYTF TGTGCCAGCAGCCAAGAGGGAGTAGGGACAGGGGGCATAGTGAACTATGGCTACACCTTC
TRBJ1-1 NA NA TRBV5-6 CASSLDEPVGMKAFF TGTGCCAGCAGCTTGGATGAGCCCGTTGGTATGAAGGCTTTCTTT
TRBJ1-2 NA NA TRBV2 CASITGAGYGYTF TGTGCCAGCATTACAGGAGCCGGGTATGGCTACACCTTC
TRBJ1-2 NA TRBD1 TRBV5-8 CASSFAGGTYGYTF TGTGCCAGCAGCTTCGCAGGGGGCACCTATGGCTACACCTTC
TRBJ2-6 once NA TRBV5-1 CASSSTGTGANVLTF TGCGCCAGCAGCTCTACAGGGACTGGGGCCAACGTCCTGACTTTC
TRBJ1-6 NA NA TRBV19 CASRGNRANNSPLHF TGTGCCAGTAGAGGGAACAGGGCCAATAATTCACCCCTCCACTTT
TRBJ2-1 NA NA TRBV2 CASSGLVYEQFF TGTGCCAGCAGTGGACTGGTCTATGAGCAGTTCTTC
TRBJ1-5 NA NA TRBV6-5 CASSYSGDNQPQHF TGTGCCAGCAGTTATTCAGGTGACAATCAGCCCCAGCATTTT
TRBJ1-3 NA NA TRBV7-9 CASSWAPTGPGNTIYF TGTGCCAGCAGCTGGGCTCCTACAGGGCCCGGAAACACCATATATTTT
TRBJ2-1 NA NA TRBV27 CASSPLAASSYNEQFF TGTGCCAGCAGTCCCCTAGCAGCGAGCTCCTACAATGAGCAGTTCTTC